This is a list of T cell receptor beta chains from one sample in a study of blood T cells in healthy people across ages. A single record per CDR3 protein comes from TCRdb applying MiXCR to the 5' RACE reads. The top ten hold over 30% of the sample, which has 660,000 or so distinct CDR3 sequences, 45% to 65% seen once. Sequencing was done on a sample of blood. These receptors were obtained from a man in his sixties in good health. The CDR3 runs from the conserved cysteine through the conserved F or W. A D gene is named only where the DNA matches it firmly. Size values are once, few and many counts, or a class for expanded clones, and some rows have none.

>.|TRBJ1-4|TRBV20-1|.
CSARDGQNNEKLFF
TGCAGTGCTAGAGATGGACAGAATAATGAAAAACTGTTTTTT
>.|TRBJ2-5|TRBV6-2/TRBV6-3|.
CASSYFGETQYF
TGTGCCAGCAGTTACTTCGGGGAGACCCAGTACTTC
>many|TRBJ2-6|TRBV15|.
CATSRDLSGANVLTF
TGTGCCACCAGCAGAGACCTCTCTGGGGCCAACGTCCTGACTTTC
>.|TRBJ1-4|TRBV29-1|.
CSVETDRTNEKLFF
TGCAGCGTTGAGACCGACAGGACCAATGAAAAACTGTTTTTT
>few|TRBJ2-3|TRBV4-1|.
CASSQDQQTTSTDTQYF
TGCGCCAGCAGCCAAGATCAGCAGACCACTAGCACAGATACGCAGTATTTT
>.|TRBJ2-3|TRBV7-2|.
CASSHRDATQYF
TGTGCCAGCAGCCATAGAGATGCTACGCAGTATTTT
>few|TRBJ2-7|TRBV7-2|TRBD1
CASSLVGGQGATYEQYF
TGTGCCAGCAGCTTAGTTGGGGGACAGGGGGCTACCTACGAGCAGTACTTC
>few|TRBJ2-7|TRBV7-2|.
CASSRLSEQYF
TGTGCCAGCAGCCGTTTAAGCGAGCAGTACTTC
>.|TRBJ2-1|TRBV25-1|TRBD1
CASSEGRTGVMETQFF
TGTGCCAGCAGTGAAGGGCGAACAGGGGTGATGGAGACCCAGTTCTTC
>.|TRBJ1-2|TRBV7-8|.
CASSLGSGGFIYGYTF
TGTGCCAGCAGCTTAGGCTCGGGCGGTTTCATCTATGGCTACACCTTC
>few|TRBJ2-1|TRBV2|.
CASTSSKGGDNEQFF
TGTGCCAGCACTTCCTCTAAGGGGGGGGACAATGAGCAGTTCTTC